This TCR beta chain was sequenced for a study of shared clonotypes between healthy human individuals. Libraries were prepared by immunoSEQ multiplex PCR; TCRdb keeps only in-frame clonotypes and omits some of them. The sample shows around 1.4 million clones, 98% of them seen only once. J gave up 7 bases and V 2 bases, and 8 bases lay outside the gene matches. CDR1 and CDR2 (germline): SGHAT, FQNNGV. This CDR3 spans 15 amino acids. The chain links TRBV11-2 to TRBJ2-5, with 9 bases aligning to TRBD2. This clonotype was obtained from a man younger than 40 in good health. The sample was naive CD4+ T cells sorted from blood. Subset defined: CD45RA+ positively selected. The CDR3 DNA follows: TGTGCCAGCAGCTTATTCTCACTAGCGGGTGGGACCCAGTACTTC. It translates to CASSLFSLAGGTQYF.